Described below is a single T cell receptor (beta chain) sequence and its context. What it binds is not known. This sample is drawn from a study of cytomegalovirus exposure and HLA in healthy donors. CDR1 SGHTA and CDR2 FQGTGA come from the germline V gene. V lost 0 bases to trimming and J lost 1 base, with 15 bases between them. This CDR3 has 17 residues. The study, taken as a whole, reports: The study put 160 or so TCR beta chains on its list as cytomegalovirus-associated. CMV antigen specificity was confirmed in vitro for three CMV-associated chains. The study had only CMV serostatus as immune exposure information. TRBV6-2, TRBV6-3 and some other V segments were excluded as indistinguishable.

PCR was performed using 60 Vbeta and 13 Jbeta primers. Some clones are missing from TCRdb's copy, which holds only in-frame ones; the method was immunoSEQ multiplex PCR. The sample consists of around 180,000 clones, under 85% of them appearing once. This sequence was found in a young man in good health and CMV-seronegative. Sample: PBMCs. J is TRBJ1-1 and V is TRBV7-3; weak D call: TRBD1 (6 bases). The CDR3 sequence is CASSLTLGRGGNTEAFF. Written as DNA, the CDR3 is TGTGCCAGCAGCTTAACTTTGGGCAGGGGTGGGAACACTGAAGCTTTCTTT.